This T cell receptor (beta chain) was found in a study of blood T cell repertoires in COVID-19. Participants had their cohort set by participant-reported clinical history. Donors of Cohort 3 who recovered were those that had two negative PCRs, clearance, or symptom resolution. The CDR3 is 13 amino acids. Between the trimmed V and J ends, which lost 7 bases and 0 bases, there was a span of 9 bases. The germline CDR1 and CDR2 sequences are MDHEN and SYDVKM. The assay was immunoSEQ multiplex PCR, and TCRdb's table has in-frame clones only and misses some. The sample has 310,000 or so clones, about 91% seen once.

This chain joins TRBV28 and TRBJ1-2; no clear D. The TCR was taken from a woman in her forties who had recovered from COVID-19. Sequencing was done on a sample of PBMCs or T cells enriched from blood (not recorded which). For the CDR3, the DNA is TGTGCCAGCACTTCCTTTGCTAACTATGGCTACACCTTC. Translated, it gives CASTSFANYGYTF.